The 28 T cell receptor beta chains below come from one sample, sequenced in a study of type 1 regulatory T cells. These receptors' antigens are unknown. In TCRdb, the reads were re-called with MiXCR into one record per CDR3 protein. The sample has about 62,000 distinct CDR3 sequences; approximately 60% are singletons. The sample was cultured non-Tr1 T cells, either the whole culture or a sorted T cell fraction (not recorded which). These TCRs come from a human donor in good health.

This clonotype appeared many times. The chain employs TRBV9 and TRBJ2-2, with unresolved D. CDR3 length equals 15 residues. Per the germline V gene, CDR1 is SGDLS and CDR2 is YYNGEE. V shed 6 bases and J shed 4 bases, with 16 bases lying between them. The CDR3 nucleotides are TGTGCCAGCAACGAACTCACTGAACCCACCGGGGAGCTGTTTTTT. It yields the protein CASNELTEPTGELFF.

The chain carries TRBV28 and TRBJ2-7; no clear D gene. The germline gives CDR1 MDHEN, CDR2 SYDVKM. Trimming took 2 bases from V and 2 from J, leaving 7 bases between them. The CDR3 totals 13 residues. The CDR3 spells CASSLAVTYEQYF. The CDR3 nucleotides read TGTGCCAGCAGTTTAGCAGTAACCTACGAGCAGTACTTC.

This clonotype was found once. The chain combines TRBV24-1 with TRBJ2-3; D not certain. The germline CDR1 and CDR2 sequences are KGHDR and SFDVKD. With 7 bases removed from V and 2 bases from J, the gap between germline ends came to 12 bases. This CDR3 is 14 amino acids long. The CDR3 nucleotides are TGTGCCACCAGGGGCGAACACACCACAGATACGCAGTATTTT. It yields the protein CATRGEHTTDTQYF.

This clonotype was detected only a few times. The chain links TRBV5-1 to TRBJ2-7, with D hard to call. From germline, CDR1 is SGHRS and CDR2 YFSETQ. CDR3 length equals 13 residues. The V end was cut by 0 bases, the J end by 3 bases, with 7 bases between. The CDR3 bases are TGCGCCAGCAGCTTGGTCAGAAACTACGAGCAGTACTTC. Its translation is CASSLVRNYEQYF. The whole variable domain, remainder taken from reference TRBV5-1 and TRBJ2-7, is KAGVTQTPRYLIKTRGQQVTLSCSPISGHRSVSWYQQTPGQGLQFLFEYFSETQRNKGNFPGRFSGRQFSNSRSEMNVSTLELGDSALYLCASSLVRNYEQYFGPGTRLTVT.

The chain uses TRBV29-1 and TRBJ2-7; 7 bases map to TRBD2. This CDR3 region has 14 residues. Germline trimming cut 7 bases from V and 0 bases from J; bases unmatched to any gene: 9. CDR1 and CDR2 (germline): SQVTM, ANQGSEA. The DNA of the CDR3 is TGCAGCGCTATTCTCGGCGGGAGCTCCTACGAGCAGTACTTC. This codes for CSAILGGSSYEQYF.

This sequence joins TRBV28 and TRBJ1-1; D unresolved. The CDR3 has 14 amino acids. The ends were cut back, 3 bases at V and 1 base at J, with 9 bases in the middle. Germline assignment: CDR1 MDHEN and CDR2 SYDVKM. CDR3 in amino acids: CASSLVLRNTEAFF. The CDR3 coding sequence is TGTGCCAGCAGTTTGGTCCTGCGGAACACTGAAGCTTTCTTT.

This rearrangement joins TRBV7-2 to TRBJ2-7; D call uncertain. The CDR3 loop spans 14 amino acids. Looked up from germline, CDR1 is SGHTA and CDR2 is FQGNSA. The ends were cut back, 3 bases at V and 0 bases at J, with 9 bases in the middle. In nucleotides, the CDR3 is TGTGCCAGCAGCTTTGAGTTCAGCTCCTACGAGCAGTACTTC. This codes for CASSFEFSSYEQYF.

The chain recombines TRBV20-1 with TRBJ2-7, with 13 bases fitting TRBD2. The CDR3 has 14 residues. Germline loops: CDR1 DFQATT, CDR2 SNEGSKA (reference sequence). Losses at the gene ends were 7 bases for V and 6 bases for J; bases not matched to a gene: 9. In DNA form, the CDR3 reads TGCAGTGGCTTGACTAGCGGGAGGCCCAGCGAGCAGTACTTC. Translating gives CSGLTSGRPSEQYF.

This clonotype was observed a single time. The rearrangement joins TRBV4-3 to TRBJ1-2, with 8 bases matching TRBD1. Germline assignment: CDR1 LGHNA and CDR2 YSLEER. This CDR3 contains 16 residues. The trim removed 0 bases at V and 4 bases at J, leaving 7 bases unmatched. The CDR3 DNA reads TGCGCCAGCAGCCAAGAGCAGGGGGCGGCTTTCTATGGCTACACCTTC. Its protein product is CASSQEQGAAFYGYTF.

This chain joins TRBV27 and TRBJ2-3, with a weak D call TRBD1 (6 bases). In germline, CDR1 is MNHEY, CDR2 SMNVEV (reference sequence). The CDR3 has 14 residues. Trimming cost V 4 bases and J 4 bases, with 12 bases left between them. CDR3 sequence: CASSWGRGADTQYF. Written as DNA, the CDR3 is TGTGCCAGCAGTTGGGGCAGGGGCGCAGATACGCAGTATTTT.

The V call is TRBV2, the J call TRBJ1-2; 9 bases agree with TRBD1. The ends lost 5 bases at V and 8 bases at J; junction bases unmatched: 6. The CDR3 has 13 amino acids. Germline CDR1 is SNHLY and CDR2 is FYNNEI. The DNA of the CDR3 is TGTGCCAGCAGTCGGGACAGGGTAGGCGGCTACACCTTC. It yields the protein CASSRDRVGGYTF.

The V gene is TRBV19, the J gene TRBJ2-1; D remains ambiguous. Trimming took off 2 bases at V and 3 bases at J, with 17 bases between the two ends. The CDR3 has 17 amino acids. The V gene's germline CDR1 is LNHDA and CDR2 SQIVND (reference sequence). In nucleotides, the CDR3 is TGTGCCAGTAGTATAAGAGGCCGGCCTCCGGGCTACAATGAGCAGTTCTTC. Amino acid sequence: CASSIRGRPPGYNEQFF.

Written as DNA, the CDR3 is TGTGCCAGCAGCGTGACTAGCGGACTAGACAATGAGCAGTTCTTC. This sequence encodes CASSVTSGLDNEQFF. The chain combines TRBV2 with TRBJ2-1; 9 bases are a match to TRBD2. V shed 6 bases and J 5 bases; nucleotides not matched to a gene: 8. CDR3 length: 15 amino acids. Per germline, CDR1 SNHLY and CDR2 FYNNEI.

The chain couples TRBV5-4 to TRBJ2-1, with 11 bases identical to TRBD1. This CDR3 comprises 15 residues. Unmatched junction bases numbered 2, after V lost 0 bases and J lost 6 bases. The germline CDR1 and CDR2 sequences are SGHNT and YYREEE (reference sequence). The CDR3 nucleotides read TGTGCCAGCAGCTTGGCCGGGACAGGGGGCAATGAGCAGTTCTTC. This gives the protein CASSLAGTGGNEQFF. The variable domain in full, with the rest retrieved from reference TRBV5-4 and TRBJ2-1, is ETGVTQSPTHLIKTRGQQVTLRCSSQSGHNTVSWYQQALGQGPQFIFQYYREEENGRGNFPPRFSGLQFPNYSSELNVNALELDDSALYLCASSLAGTGGNEQFFGPGTRLTVL.

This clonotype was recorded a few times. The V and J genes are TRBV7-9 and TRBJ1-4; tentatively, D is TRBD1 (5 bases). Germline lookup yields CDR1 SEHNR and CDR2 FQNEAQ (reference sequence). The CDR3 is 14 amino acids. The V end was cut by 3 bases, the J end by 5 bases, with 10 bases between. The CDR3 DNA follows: TGTGCCAGCAGCTTTCACCAGGGAAATGAAAAACTGTTTTTT. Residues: CASSFHQGNEKLFF. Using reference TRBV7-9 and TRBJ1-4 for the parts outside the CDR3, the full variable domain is DTGVSQNPRHKITKRGQNVTFRCDPISEHNRLYWYRQTLGQGPEFLTYFQNEAQLEKSRLLSDRFSAERPKGSFSTLEIQRTEQGDSAMYLCASSFHQGNEKLFFGSGTQLSVL.

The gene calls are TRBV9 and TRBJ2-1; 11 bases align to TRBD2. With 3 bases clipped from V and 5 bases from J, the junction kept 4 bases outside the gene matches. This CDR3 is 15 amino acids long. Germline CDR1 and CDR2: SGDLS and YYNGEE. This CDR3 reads CASSAGTSGNNEQFF. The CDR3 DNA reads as TGTGCCAGCAGCGCCGGGACTAGCGGAAACAATGAGCAGTTCTTC.

The DNA of the CDR3 is TGTGCCAGTAGCCCCTGGGGACAGACCACCGGGGAGCTGTTTTTT. Its protein is CASSPWGQTTGELFF. The V gene is TRBV19, the J gene TRBJ2-2; 7 bases align to TRBD1. Germline trimming cut 6 bases from V and 4 bases from J; bases unmatched to any gene: 8. The CDR3 covers 15 residues. Germline V gene sequence: CDR1 LNHDA, CDR2 SQIVND (reference sequence).

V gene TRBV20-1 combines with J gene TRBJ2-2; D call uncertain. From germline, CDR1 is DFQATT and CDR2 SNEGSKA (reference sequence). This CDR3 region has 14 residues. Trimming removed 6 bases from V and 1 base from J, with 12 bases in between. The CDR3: CSAPVALNTGELFF. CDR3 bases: TGCAGTGCCCCGGTCGCCCTGAACACCGGGGAGCTGTTTTTT.

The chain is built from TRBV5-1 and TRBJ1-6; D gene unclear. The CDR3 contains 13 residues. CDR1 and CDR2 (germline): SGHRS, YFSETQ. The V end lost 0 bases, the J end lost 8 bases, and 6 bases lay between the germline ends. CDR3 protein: CASSLGVDSPLHF. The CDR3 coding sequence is TGCGCCAGCAGCTTGGGTGTGGATTCACCCCTCCACTTT.

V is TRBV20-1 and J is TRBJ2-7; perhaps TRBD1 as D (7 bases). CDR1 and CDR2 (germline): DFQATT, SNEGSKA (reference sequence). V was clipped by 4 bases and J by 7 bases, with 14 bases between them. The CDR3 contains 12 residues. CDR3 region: CSAMMTGREQYF. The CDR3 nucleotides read TGCAGTGCTATGATGACAGGGAGGGAGCAGTACTTC.

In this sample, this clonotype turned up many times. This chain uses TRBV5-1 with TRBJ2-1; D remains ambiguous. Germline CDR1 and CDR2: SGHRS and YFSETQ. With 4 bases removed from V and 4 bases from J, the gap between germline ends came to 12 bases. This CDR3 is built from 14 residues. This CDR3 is CASSLKDGYNEQFF. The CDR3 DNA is TGCGCCAGCAGCCTGAAGGACGGATACAATGAGCAGTTCTTC.

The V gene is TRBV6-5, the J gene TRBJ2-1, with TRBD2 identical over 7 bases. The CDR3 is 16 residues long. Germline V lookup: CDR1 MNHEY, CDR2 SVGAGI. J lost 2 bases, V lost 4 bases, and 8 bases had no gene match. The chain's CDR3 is CASSSTSSGTYNEQFF. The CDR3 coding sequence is TGTGCCAGCAGTTCAACATCTAGCGGCACCTACAATGAGCAGTTCTTC.

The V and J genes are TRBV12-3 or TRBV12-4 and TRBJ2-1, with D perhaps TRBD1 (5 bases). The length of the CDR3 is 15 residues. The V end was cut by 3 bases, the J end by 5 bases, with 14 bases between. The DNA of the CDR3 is TGTGCCAGCAGTTTTGGGGCCCAATTTAACAATGAGCAGTTCTTC. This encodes CASSFGAQFNNEQFF.

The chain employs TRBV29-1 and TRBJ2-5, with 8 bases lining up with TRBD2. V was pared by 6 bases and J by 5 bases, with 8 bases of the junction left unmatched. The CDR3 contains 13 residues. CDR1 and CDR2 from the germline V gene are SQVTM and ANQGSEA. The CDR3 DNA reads TGCAGCGTCGAGACTAGCGTCCGGGAGACCCAGTACTTC. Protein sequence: CSVETSVRETQYF.

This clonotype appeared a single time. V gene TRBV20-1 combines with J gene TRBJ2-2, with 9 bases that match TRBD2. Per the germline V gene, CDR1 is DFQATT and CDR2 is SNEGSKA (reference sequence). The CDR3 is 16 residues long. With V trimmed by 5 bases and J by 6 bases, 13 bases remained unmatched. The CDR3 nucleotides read TGCAGTGCTGCGACTAGCGGAGGAAAGAGCGCCGGGGAGCTGTTTTTT. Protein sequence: CSAATSGGKSAGELFF.

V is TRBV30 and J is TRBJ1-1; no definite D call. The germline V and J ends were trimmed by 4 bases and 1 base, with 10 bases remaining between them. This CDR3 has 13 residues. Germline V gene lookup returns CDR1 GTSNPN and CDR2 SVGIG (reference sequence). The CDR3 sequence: CAWKAAENTEAFF. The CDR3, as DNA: TGTGCCTGGAAAGCGGCCGAGAACACTGAAGCTTTCTTT.

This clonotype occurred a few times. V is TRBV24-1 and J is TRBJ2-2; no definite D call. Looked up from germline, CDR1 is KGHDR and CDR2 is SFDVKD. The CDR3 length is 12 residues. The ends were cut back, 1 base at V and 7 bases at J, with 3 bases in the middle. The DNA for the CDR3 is TGTGCCACCAGTGATTTTGGCGGGGAGCTGTTTTTT. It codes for CATSDFGGELFF.

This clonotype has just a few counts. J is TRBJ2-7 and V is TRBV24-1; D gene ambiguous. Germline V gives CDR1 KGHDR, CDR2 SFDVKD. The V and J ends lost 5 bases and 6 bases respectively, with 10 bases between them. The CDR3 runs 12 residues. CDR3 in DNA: TGTGCCACCAGTGGTGTATTCGGCGAGCAGTACTTC. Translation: CATSGVFGEQYF.